The sequence of this T cell receptor (beta chain) was determined in a study of tumor-infiltrating lymphocytes in primary liver carcinoma. Study summary: Aged between 30 and 69 years, the patients were men and women.

The template, 500 ng total RNA, yielded TCR beta cDNA made with a constant-region primer. Three rounds of nested multiplex PCR with slightly modified ARM-PCR produced TCR beta libraries. Use of TRBV1-TRBV30 forward primers with a C-beta reverse primer characterized the first two PCR rounds, which lasted 10 cycles each. In TCRdb, the multiplex PCR reads were re-called with MiXCR into one record per CDR3 protein. The sample holds some 95,000 distinct CDR3 sequences, approximately 68% seen once. CDR1 MNHEY and CDR2 SVGAGI come from the germline V gene. The CDR3 has 14 residues. Co-extracting RNA and DNA was done with roughly 17-32 mg of unsorted bulk tissue as input. Patients' primary liver carcinoma was surgically resected. HBV chronically infected the treatment-naive patients. To note about this clonotype: Relative to the germline gene, one junction end is altered; a read error may explain this.

This clonotype was sampled from a man in his forties with primary liver carcinoma and hepatitis B virus infection. The sample comprised tumor-adjacent normal liver tissue. The rearrangement joins TRBV6-5 to TRBJ2-1; 11 nucleotides line up with TRBD2. This CDR3 is CASTAGLADNEQFF. CDR3 DNA: TGTGCCAGCACCGCGGGACTAGCGGACAATGAGCAGTTCTTT.